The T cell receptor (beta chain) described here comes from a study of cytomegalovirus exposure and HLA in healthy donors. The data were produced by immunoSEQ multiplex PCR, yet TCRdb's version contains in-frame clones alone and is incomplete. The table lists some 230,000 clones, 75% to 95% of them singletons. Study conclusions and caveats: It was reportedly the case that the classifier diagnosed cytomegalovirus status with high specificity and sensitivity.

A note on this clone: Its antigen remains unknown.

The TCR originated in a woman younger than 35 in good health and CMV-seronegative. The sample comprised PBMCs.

The CDR3 DNA reads TGCGCCAGCAGCCTCGGGACAGGAGGGGCTGAAGCTTTCTTT. Its translation is CASSLGTGGAEAFF. The rearrangement joins TRBV5-1 to TRBJ1-1; TRBD1 matches at 8 bases. V lost 4 bases, J lost 6 bases, and 8 bases stayed unmatched. CDR1 SGHRS and CDR2 YFSETQ come from the germline V gene. The CDR3 contains 14 residues.